A single sample is the source of the 3 T cell receptor beta chains below, sequenced in a study of T cell responses to AZD1222 COVID-19 vaccine (dated by TCRdb to about 2021). The library was built by means of the immunoSEQ multiplex PCR assay. TCRdb re-hosts the immuneACCESS table, in-frame sequences only. Its copies lack some clones; in the studies checked, an unresolved V gene accounts for under half of them, and the cause for the rest is not known. The sample table records fewer than 180,000 clones; roughly 90% of these occur just once. The ten largest make up approximately 3.3% of the sample. The sample's time point label is to be understood as: about 28 days (+/-7) after the second vaccine dose. The sequencing here drew on peripheral blood, taken 28 days after the second AZD1222 dose. These receptors came from an adult who received the AZD1222 COVID-19 vaccine.

The genes are TRBV7-8 and TRBJ1-2, with D possibly matching TRBD1 (6 bases). The CDR3 is made up of 15 amino acids. V was clipped by 5 bases and J by 4 bases, with 17 bases between them. From germline, CDR1 is SGHVS and CDR2 FQNEAQ. The CDR3 is CASSERNRAPYGYTF. In DNA form, the CDR3 reads TGTGCCAGCAGCGAACGAAACAGGGCCCCCTATGGCTACACCTTC.

The rearrangement uses TRBV7-6 and TRBJ2-3, with D tentatively TRBD2 (6 bases). CDR1 SGHVS and CDR2 FNYEAQ come from the germline V gene. The germline V and J ends were trimmed by 1 base and 4 bases, with 12 bases remaining between them. The CDR3 consists of 15 residues. The CDR3 loop reads CASSLVDRGADTQYF. DNA for the CDR3: TGTGCCAGCAGCTTAGTAGACCGCGGGGCAGATACGCAGTATTTT.

This chain links TRBV3-1 (or the pseudogene TRBV3-2) with TRBJ2-5; D unresolved. In germline, CDR1 is LGHDT, CDR2 YNNKEL (reference sequence). The V gene lost 0 bases and the J gene lost 14 bases, with 13 bases spanning the gap. This CDR3 region has 12 residues. The CDR3 DNA sequence: TGTGCCAGCAGCCAAGATGTCGGAAAACCTTACTTC. Translation: CASSQDVGKPYF.